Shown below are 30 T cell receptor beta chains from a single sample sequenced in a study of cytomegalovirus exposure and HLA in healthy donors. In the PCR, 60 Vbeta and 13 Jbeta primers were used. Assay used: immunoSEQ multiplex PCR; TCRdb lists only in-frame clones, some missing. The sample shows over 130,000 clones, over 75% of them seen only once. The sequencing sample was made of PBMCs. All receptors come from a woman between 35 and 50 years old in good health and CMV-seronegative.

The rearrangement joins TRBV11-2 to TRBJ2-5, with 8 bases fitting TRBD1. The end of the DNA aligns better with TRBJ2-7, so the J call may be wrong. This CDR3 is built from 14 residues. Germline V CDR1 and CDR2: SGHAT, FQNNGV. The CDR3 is CASSIRQGPYEQYF. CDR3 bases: TGTGCCAGCAGCATTCGACAGGGGCCCTACGAGCAGTACTTC.

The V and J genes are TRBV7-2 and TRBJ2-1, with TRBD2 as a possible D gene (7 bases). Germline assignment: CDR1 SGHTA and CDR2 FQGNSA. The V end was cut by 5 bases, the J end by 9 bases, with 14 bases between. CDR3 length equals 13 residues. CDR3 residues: CASSAGARPEQFF. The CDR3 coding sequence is TGTGCCAGCAGCGCGGGGGCCCGGCCTGAGCAGTTCTTC.

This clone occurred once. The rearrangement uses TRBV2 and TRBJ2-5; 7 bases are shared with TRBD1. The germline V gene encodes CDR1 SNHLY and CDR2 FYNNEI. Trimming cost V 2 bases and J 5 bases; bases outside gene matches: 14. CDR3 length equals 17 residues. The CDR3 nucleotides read TGTGCCAGCAGTGAATCTGTCTCTGGGACAGCTGGCGAGACCCAGTACTTC. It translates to CASSESVSGTAGETQYF.

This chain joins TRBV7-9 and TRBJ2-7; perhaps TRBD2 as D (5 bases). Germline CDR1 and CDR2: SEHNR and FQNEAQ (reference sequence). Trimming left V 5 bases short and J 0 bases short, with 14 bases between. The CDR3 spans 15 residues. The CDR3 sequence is CASSARVTSSYEQYF. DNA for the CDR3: TGTGCCAGCAGCGCCCGAGTAACTAGCTCCTACGAGCAGTACTTC.

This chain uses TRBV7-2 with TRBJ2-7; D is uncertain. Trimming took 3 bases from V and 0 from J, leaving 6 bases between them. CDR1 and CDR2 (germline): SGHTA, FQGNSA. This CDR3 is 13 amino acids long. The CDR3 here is CASSFRSSYEQYF. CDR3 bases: TGTGCCAGCAGCTTTAGGAGCTCCTACGAGCAGTACTTC.

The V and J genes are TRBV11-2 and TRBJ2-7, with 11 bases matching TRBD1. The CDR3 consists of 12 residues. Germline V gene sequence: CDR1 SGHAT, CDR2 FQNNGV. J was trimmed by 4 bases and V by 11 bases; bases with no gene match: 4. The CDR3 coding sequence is TGTGCCTCGGGACAGGGGGATTACGAGCAGTACTTC. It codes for CASGQGDYEQYF. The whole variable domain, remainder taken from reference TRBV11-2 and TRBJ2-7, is EAGVAQSPRYKIIEKRQSVAFWCNPISGHATLYWYQQILGQGPKLLIQFQNNGVVDDSQLPKDRFSAERLKGVDSTLKIQPAKLEDSAVYLCASGQGDYEQYFGPGTRLTVT.

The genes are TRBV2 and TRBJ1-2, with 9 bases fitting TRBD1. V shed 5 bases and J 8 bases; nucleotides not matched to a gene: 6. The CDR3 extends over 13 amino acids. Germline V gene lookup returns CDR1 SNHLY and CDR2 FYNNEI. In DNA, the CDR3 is TGTGCCAGCAGTAACAGGGGGCGGGTCGGCTACACCTTC. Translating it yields CASSNRGRVGYTF.

The chain's CDR3 is CASSLGVRGVTDTQYF. The CDR3 bases are TGTGCCAGCAGCTTAGGGGTCAGGGGAGTCACAGATACGCAGTATTTT. The chain is built from TRBV11-3 and TRBJ2-3; the D gene is possibly TRBD1 (6 bases). The germline V gene encodes CDR1 SGHNT and CDR2 YENEEA. V gave up 1 base and J gave up 2 bases, with 13 bases separating them. This CDR3 is 16 amino acids long. Using reference TRBV11-3 and TRBJ2-3 for the parts outside the CDR3, the full variable domain is EAGVVQSPRYKIIEKKQPVAFWCNPISGHNTLYWYLQNLGQGPELLIRYENEEAVDDSQLPKDRFSAERLKGVDSTLKIQPAELGDSAVYLCASSLGVRGVTDTQYFGPGTRLTVL.

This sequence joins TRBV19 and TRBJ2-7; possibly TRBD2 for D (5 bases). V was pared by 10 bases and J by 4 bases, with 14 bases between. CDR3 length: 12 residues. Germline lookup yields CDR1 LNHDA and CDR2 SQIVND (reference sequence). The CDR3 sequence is CATSPGRYEQYF. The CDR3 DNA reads TGTGCCACCTCCCCGGGGAGATACGAGCAGTACTTC.

The CDR3 nucleotides read TGCGCCAGCAGCCGGTCCCTGCCATCCGCCGGGGAGCTGTTTTTT. This gives the protein CASSRSLPSAGELFF. The genes are TRBV5-1 and TRBJ2-2, with D unresolved. Trimming shortened V by 4 bases and J by 6 bases, and 16 bases separated the two germline ends. The CDR3 is 15 amino acids. The germline gives CDR1 SGHRS, CDR2 YFSETQ.

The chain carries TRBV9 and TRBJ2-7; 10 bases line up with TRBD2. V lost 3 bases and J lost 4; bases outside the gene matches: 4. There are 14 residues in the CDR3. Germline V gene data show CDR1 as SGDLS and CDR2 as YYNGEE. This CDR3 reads CASSASSGSYEQYF. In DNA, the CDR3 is TGTGCCAGCAGCGCTTCTAGCGGGAGTTACGAGCAGTACTTC. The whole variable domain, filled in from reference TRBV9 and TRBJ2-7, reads DSGVTQTPKHLITATGQRVTLRCSPRSGDLSVYWYQQSLDQGLQFLIQYYNGEERAKGNILERFSAQQFPDLHSELNLSSLELGDSALYFCASSASSGSYEQYFGPGTRLTVT.

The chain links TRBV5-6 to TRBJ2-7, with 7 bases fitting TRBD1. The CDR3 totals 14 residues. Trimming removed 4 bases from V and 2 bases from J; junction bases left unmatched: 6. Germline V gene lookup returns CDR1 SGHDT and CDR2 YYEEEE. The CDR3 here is CASSVYRGPYEQYF. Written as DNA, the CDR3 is TGTGCCAGCAGCGTCTACAGGGGACCCTACGAGCAGTACTTC.

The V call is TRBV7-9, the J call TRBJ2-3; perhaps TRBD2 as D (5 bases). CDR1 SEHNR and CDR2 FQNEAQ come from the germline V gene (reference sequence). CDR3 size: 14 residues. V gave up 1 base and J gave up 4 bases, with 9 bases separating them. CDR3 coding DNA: TGTGCCAGCAGCTTAGGTTCTAGCTCAGATACGCAGTATTTT. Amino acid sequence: CASSLGSSSDTQYF.

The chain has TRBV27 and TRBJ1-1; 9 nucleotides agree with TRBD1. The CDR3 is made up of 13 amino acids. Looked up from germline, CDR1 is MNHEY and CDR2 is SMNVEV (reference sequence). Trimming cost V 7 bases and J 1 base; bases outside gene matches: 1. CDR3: CASTDRGNTEAFF. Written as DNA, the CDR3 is TGTGCCAGCACGGACAGGGGGAACACTGAAGCTTTCTTT.

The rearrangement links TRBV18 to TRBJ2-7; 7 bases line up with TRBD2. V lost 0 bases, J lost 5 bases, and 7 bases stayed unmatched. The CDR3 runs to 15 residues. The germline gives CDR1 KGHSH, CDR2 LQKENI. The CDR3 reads CASSPPGGRADEQYF. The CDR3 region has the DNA TGTGCCAGCTCACCACCCGGAGGGAGGGCCGACGAGCAGTACTTC.

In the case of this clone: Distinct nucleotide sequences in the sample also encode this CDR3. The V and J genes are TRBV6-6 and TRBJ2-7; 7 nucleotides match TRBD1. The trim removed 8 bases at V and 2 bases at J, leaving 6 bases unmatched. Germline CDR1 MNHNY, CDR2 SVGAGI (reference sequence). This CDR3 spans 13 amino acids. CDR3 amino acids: CASSNRGPYEQYF. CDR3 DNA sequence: TGTGCCAGCTCCAACAGGGGACCCTACGAGCAGTACTTC.

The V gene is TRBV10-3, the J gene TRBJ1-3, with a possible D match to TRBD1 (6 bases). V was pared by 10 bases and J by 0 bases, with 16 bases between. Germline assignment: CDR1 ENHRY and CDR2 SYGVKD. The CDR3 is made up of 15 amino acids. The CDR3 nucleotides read TGTGCCAGTAAGACAGGCAGTAACTCTGGAAACACCATATATTTT. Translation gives CASKTGSNSGNTIYF.

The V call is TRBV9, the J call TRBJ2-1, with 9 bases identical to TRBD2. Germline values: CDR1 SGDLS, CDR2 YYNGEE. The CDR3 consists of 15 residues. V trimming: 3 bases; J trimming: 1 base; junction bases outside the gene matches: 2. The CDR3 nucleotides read TGTGCCAGCAGCGCTAGCGGGATTTCCTACAATGAGCAGTTCTTC. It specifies CASSASGISYNEQFF.

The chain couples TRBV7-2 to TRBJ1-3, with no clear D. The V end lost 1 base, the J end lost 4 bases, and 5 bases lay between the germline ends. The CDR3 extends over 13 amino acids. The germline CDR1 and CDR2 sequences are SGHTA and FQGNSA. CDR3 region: CASSLGLGNTIYF. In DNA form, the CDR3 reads TGTGCCAGCAGCTTAGGACTAGGAAACACCATATATTTT. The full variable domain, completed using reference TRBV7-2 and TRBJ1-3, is GAGVSQSPSNKVTEKGKDVELRCDPISGHTALYWYRQSLGQGLEFLIYFQGNSAPDKSGLPSDRFSAERTGGSVSTLTIQRTQQEDSAVYLCASSLGLGNTIYFGEGSWLTVV.

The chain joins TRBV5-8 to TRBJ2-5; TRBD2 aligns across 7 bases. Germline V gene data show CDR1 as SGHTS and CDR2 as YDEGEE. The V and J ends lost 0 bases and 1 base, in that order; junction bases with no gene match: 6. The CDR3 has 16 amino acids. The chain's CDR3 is CASSLGGGSPQETQYF. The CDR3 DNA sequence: TGTGCCAGCAGCTTGGGGGGGGGTAGTCCCCAAGAGACCCAGTACTTC.

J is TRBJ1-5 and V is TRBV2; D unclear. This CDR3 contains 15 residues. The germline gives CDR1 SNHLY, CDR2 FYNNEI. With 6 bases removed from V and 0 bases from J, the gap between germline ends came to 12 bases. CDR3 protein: CASRFNSLSNQPQHF. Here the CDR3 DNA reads TGTGCCAGCAGATTCAACTCCCTTAGCAATCAGCCCCAGCATTTT.

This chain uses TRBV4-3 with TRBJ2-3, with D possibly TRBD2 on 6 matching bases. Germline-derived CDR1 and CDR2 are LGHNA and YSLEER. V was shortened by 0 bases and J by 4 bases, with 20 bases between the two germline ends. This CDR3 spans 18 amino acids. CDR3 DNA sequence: TGCGCCAGCAGCCAAGACCCCGCTGGGCTAGCGTTGGCAGATACGCAGTATTTT. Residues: CASSQDPAGLALADTQYF.

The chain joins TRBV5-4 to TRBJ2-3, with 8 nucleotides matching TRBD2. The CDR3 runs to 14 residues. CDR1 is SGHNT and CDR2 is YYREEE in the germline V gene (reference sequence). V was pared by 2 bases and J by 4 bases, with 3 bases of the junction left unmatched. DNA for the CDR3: TGTGCCAGCAGCTTAGCGGGAGCGGCAGATACGCAGTATTTT. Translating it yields CASSLAGAADTQYF.

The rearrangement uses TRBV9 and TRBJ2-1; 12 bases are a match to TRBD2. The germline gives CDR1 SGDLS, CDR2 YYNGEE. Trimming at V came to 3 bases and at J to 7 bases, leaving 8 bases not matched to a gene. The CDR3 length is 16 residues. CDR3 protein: CASSAETSGRGNEQFF. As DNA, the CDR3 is TGTGCCAGCAGCGCCGAGACTAGCGGGAGAGGGAATGAGCAGTTCTTC.

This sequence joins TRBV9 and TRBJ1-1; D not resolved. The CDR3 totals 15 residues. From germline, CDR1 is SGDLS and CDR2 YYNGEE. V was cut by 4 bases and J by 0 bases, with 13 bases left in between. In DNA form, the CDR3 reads TGTGCCAGCAGCCCGTACGGTATCATGAACACTGAAGCTTTCTTT. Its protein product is CASSPYGIMNTEAFF.

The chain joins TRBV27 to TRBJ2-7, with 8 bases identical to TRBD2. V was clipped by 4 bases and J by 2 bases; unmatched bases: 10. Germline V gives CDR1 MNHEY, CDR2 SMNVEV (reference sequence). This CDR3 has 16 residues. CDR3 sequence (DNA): TGTGCCAGCAGTTGGGGGGTCGGGACTAGAGCCTACGAGCAGTACTTC. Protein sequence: CASSWGVGTRAYEQYF.

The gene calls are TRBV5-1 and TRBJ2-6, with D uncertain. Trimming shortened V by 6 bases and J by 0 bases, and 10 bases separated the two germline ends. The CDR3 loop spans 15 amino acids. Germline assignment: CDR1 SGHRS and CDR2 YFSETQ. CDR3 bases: TGCGCCAGCACCCTAGGCTCCTCTGGGGCCAACGTCCTGACTTTC. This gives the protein CASTLGSSGANVLTF. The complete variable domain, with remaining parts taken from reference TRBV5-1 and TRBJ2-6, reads KAGVTQTPRYLIKTRGQQVTLSCSPISGHRSVSWYQQTPGQGLQFLFEYFSETQRNKGNFPGRFSGRQFSNSRSEMNVSTLELGDSALYLCASTLGSSGANVLTFGAGSRLTVL.

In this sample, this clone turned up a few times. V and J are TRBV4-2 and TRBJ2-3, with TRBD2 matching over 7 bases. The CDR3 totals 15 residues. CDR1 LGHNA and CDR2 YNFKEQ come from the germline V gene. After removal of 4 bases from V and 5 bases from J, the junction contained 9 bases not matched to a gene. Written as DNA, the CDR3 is TGTGCCAGCAGCCCAGGAGGAGTAGCGGGAGATACGCAGTATTTT. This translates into CASSPGGVAGDTQYF.

This CDR3 is CASSLTGTGIYGYTF. CDR3 nucleotide sequence: TGTGCCAGCAGCCTAACCGGGACAGGGATCTATGGCTACACCTTC. The chain combines TRBV7-9 with TRBJ1-2; 9 bases agree with TRBD1. The CDR3 runs to 15 residues. Germline V CDR1 and CDR2: SEHNR, FQNEAQ (reference sequence). The V and J ends lost 5 bases and 4 bases, in that order; junction bases with no gene match: 8.

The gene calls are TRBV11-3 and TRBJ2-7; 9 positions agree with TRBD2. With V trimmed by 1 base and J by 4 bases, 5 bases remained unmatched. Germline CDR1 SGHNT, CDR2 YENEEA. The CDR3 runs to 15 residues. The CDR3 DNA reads TGTGCCAGCAGCTTAGTCGCGGGAGGGGGGTACGAGCAGTACTTC. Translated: CASSLVAGGGYEQYF.